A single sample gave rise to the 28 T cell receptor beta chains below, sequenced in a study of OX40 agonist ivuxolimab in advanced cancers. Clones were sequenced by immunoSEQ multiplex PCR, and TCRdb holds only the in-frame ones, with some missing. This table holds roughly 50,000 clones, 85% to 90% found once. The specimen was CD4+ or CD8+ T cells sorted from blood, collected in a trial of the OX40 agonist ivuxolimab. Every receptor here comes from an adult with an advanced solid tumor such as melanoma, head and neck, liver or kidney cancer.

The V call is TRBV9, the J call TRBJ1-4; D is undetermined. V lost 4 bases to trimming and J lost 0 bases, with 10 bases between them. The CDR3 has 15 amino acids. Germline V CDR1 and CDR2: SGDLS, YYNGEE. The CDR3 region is CASSSDGATNEKLFF. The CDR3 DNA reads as TGTGCCAGCAGCTCGGACGGAGCAACTAATGAAAAACTGTTTTTT. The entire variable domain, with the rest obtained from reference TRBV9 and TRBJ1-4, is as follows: DSGVTQTPKHLITATGQRVTLRCSPRSGDLSVYWYQQSLDQGLQFLIQYYNGEERAKGNILERFSAQQFPDLHSELNLSSLELGDSALYFCASSSDGATNEKLFFGSGTQLSVL.

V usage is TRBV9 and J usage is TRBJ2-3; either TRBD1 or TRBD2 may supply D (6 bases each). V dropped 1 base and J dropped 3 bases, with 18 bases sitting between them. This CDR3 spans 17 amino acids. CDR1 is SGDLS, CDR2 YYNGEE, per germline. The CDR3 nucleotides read TGTGCCAGCAGCGTATCAGGGGTCCTAGGAGGGACAGATACGCAGTATTTT. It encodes CASSVSGVLGGTDTQYF. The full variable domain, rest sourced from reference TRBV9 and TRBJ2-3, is DSGVTQTPKHLITATGQRVTLRCSPRSGDLSVYWYQQSLDQGLQFLIQYYNGEERAKGNILERFSAQQFPDLHSELNLSSLELGDSALYFCASSVSGVLGGTDTQYFGPGTRLTVL.

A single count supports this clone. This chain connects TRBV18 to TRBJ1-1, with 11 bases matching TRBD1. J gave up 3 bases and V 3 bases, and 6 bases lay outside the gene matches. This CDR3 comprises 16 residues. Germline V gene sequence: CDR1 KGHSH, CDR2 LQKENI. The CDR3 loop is CASSPGQGAPDTEAFF. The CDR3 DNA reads TGTGCCAGCTCACCTGGACAGGGGGCGCCGGACACTGAAGCTTTCTTT.

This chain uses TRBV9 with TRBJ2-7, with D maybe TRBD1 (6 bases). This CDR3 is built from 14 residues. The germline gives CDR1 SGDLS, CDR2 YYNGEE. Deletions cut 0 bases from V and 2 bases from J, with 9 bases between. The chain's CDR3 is CASSVGAGAYEQYF. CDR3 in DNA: TGTGCCAGCAGCGTAGGAGCAGGGGCCTACGAGCAGTACTTC. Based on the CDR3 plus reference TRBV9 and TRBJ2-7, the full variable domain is DSGVTQTPKHLITATGQRVTLRCSPRSGDLSVYWYQQSLDQGLQFLIQYYNGEERAKGNILERFSAQQFPDLHSELNLSSLELGDSALYFCASSVGAGAYEQYFGPGTRLTVT.

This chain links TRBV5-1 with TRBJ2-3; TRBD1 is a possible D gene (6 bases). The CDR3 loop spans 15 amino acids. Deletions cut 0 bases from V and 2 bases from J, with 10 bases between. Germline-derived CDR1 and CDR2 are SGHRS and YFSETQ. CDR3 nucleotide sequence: TGCGCCAGCAGCTTGGGGACAGTCAACACAGATACGCAGTATTTT. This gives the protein CASSLGTVNTDTQYF.

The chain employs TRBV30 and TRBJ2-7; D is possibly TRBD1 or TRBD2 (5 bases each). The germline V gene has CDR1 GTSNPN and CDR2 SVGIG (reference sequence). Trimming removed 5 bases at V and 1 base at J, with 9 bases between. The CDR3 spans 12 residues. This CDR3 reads CAWGDRSYEQYF. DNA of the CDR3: TGTGCCTGGGGGGACCGTTCCTACGAGCAGTACTTC.

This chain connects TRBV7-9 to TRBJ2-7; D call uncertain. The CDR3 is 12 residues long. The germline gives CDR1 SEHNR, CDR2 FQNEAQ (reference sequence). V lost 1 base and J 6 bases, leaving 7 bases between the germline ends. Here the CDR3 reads CASSLVSGEQYF. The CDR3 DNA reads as TGTGCCAGCAGCTTAGTATCGGGCGAGCAGTACTTC.

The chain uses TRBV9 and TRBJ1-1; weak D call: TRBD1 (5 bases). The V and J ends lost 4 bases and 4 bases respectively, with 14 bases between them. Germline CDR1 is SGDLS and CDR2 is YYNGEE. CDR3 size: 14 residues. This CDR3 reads CASSPPRGGTEAFF. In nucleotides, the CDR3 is TGTGCCAGCAGCCCCCCCCGGGGGGGCACTGAAGCTTTCTTT.

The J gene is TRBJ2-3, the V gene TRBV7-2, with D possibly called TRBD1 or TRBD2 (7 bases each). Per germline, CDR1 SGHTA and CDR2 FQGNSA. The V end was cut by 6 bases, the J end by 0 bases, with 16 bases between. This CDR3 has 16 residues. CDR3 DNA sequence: TGTGCCAGCAGGGGGAGGGGGACAGTTAGCACAGATACGCAGTATTTT. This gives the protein CASRGRGTVSTDTQYF. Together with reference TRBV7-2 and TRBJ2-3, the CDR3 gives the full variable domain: GAGVSQSPSNKVTEKGKDVELRCDPISGHTALYWYRQSLGQGLEFLIYFQGNSAPDKSGLPSDRFSAERTGGSVSTLTIQRTQQEDSAVYLCASRGRGTVSTDTQYFGPGTRLTVL.

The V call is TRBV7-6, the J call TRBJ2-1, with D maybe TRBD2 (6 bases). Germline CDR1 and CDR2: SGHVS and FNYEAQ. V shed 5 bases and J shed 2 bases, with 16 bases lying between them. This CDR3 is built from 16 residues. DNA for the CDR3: TGTGCCAGCAGCCCGCCGGGTAGCGGACCCTACAATGAGCAGTTCTTC. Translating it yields CASSPPGSGPYNEQFF.

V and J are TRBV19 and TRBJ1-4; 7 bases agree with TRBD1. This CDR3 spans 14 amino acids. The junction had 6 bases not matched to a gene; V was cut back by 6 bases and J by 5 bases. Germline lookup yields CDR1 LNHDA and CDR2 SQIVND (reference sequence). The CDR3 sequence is CASRPTGMNEKLFF. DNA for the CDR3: TGTGCCAGTAGGCCGACAGGGATGAATGAAAAACTGTTTTTT.

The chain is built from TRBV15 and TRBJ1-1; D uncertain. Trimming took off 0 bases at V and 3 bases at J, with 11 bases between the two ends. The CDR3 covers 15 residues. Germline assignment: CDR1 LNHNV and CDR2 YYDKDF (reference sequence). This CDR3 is CATSRDLGLDTEAFF. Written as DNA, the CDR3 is TGTGCCACCAGCAGAGATTTGGGGTTGGACACTGAAGCTTTCTTT.

The CDR3 DNA reads as TGTGCCAGCAGCTTAGAACTACCCGTCGATACGCAGTATTTT. Its protein product is CASSLELPVDTQYF. The V call is TRBV7-8, the J call TRBJ2-3, with no clear D. Trimming removed 1 base at V and 6 bases at J, with 11 bases between. Germline loops: CDR1 SGHVS, CDR2 FQNEAQ. There are 14 residues in the CDR3.

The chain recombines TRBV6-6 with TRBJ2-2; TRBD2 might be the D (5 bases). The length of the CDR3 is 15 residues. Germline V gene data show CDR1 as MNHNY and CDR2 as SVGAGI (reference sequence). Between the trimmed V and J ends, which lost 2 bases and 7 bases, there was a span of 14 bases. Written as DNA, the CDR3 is TGTGCCAGCAGTTACGTGGGAGCTACAGTCGGGGAGCTGTTTTTT. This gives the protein CASSYVGATVGELFF.

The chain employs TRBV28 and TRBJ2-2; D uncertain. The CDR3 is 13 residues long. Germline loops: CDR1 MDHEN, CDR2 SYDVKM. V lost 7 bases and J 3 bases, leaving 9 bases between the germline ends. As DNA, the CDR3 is TGTGCCAGCAATCATCTGGACACCGGGGAGCTGTTTTTT. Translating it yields CASNHLDTGELFF.

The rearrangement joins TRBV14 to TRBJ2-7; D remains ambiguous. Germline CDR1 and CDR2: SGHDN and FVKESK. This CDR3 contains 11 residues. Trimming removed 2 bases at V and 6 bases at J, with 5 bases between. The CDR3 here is CASSQMGEQYF. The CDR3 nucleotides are TGTGCCAGCAGCCAAATGGGCGAGCAGTACTTC.

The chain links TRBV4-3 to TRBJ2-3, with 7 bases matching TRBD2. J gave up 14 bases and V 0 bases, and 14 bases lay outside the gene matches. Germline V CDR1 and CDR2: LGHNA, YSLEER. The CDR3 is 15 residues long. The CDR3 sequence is CASSQDLMSGEGAYF. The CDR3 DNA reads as TGCGCCAGCAGCCAAGACTTGATGTCCGGGGAGGGAGCGTATTTT.

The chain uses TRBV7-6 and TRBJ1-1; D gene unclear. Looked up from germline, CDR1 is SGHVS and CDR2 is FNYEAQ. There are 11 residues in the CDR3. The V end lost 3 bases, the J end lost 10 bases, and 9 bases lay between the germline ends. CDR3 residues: CASSLDDRAFF. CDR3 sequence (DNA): TGTGCCAGCAGCTTGGACGATCGAGCTTTCTTT.

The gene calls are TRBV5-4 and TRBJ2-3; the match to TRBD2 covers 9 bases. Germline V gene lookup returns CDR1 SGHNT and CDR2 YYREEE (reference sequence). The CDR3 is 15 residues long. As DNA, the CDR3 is TGTGCGGGCCGCACTAGCGGGTCTAGCACAGATACGCAGTATTTT. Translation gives CAGRTSGSSTDTQYF.

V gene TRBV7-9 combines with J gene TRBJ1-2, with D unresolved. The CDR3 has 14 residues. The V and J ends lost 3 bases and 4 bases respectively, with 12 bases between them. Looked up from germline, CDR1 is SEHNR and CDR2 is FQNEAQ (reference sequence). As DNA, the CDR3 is TGTGCCAGCAGCTTGGAGGACCGCGGCTATGGCTACACCTTC. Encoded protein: CASSLEDRGYGYTF.

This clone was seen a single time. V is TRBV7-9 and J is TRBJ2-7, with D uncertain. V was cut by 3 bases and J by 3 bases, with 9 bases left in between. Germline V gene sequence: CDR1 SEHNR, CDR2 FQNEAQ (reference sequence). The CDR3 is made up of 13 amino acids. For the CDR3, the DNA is TGTGCCAGCAGCTTTGGAAGCGTCTACGAGCAGTACTTC. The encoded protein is CASSFGSVYEQYF.

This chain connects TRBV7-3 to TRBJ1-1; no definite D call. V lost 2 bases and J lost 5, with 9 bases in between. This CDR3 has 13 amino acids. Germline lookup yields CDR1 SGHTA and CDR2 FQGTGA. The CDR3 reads CASSLGAGTEAFF. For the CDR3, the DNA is TGTGCCAGCAGCTTAGGAGCCGGGACTGAAGCTTTCTTT. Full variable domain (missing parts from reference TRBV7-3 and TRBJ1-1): GAGVSQTPSNKVTEKGKYVELRCDPISGHTALYWYRQSLGQGPEFLIYFQGTGAADDSGLPNDRFFAVRPEGSVSTLKIQRTERGDSAVYLCASSLGAGTEAFFGQGTRLTVV.

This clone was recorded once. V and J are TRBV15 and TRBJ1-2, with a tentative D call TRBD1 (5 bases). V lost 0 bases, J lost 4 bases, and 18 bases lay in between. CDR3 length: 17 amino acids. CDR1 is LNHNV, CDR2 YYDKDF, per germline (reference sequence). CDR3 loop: CATSRDWGGGYGYGYTF. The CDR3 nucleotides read TGTGCCACCAGCAGAGATTGGGGTGGGGGATATGGCTATGGCTACACCTTC.

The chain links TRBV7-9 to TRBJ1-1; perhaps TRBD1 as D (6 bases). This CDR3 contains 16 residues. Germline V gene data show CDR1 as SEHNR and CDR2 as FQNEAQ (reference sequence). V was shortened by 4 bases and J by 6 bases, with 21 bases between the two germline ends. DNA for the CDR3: TGTGCCAGCAGCTCAGGATCGCGGGCGGGGGGGCCTGAAGCTTTCTTT. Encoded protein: CASSSGSRAGGPEAFF.

The CDR3 DNA is TGTGCCAGCAGCTTTGGAGTAATCACTGAAGCTTTCTTT. It encodes CASSFGVITEAFF. This chain connects TRBV7-9 to TRBJ1-1; D is uncertain. Germline assignment: CDR1 SEHNR and CDR2 FQNEAQ (reference sequence). Trimming removed 3 bases from V and 4 bases from J, with 9 bases in between. CDR3 length: 13 residues.

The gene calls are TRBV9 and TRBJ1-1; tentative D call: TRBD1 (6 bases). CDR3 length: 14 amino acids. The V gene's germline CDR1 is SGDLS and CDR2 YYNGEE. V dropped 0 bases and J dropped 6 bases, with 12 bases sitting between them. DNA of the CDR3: TGTGCCAGCAGCGTAGGTGGAGGACAGTCTGAAGCTTTCTTT. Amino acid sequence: CASSVGGGQSEAFF.

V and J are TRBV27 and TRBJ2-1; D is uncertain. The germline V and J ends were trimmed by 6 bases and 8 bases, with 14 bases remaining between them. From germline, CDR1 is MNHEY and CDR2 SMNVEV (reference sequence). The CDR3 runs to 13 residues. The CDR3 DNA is TGTGCCAGCAGCAAACGACTTATCCATGAGCAGTTCTTC. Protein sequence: CASSKRLIHEQFF.

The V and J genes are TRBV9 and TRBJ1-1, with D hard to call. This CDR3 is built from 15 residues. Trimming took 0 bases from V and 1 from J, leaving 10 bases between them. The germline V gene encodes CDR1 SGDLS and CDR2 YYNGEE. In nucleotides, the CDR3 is TGTGCCAGCAGCGTAGCCTCGACGGGGAACACTGAAGCTTTCTTT. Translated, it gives CASSVASTGNTEAFF.